This passage covers 19 T cell receptor beta chains from one sample sequenced in a study of T cell repertoires in breast cancer. A second nested PCR with blocking oligonucleotides suppressed unpaired genes. TCRdb re-derived calls from the emulsion pairing reads in MiXCR, one entry per CDR3 protein. The sample holds roughly 40,000 distinct CDR3 sequences, less than 55% seen once. Primers covering all TCR V genes were used in emulsion RT-PCR on CD8+ T cells. Input material: CD8+ T cells. These receptors were taken from a pool of human donors with breast cancer or a healthy control (not recorded which).

This clonotype showed up many times. The chain employs TRBV20-1 and TRBJ1-2, with D possibly being TRBD1 (5 bases). CDR1 and CDR2 (germline): DFQATT, SNEGSKA (reference sequence). The CDR3 spans 13 residues. V was pared by 5 bases and J by 2 bases, with 12 bases between. The CDR3 DNA sequence: TGCAGTGCTTCCGGACAAATAAACTATGGCTACACCTTC. This translates into CSASGQINYGYTF.

The chain links TRBV11-3 to TRBJ2-1; D may be TRBD2 (6 bases). Trimming stripped 3 bases from V and 0 bases from J, with 12 bases between. CDR3 length equals 16 residues. CDR1 SGHNT and CDR2 YENEEA come from the germline V gene. The CDR3 nucleotides read TGTGCCAGCAGCTTGACTACTAGCAGCTCCTACAATGAGCAGTTCTTC. Translating gives CASSLTTSSSYNEQFF.

This clonotype has more than one count but fewer than ten. The rearrangement joins TRBV5-1 to TRBJ1-1; D ambiguous. The CDR3 has 12 residues. V lost 1 base to trimming and J lost 11 bases, with 12 bases between them. Looked up from germline, CDR1 is SGHRS and CDR2 is YFSETQ. The CDR3 sequence is CASSLSGSWAFF. The DNA of the CDR3 is TGCGCCAGCAGCTTGTCAGGTTCGTGGGCTTTCTTT.

V usage is TRBV20-1 and J usage is TRBJ2-7, with D perhaps matching TRBD2 (6 bases). The V gene lost 7 bases and the J gene lost 4 bases, with 11 bases spanning the gap. This CDR3 contains 11 residues. CDR1 is DFQATT and CDR2 is SNEGSKA in the germline V gene (reference sequence). The CDR3 DNA reads as TGCAGTGGGGGGGAGAGGTACGAGCAGTACTTC. This gives the protein CSGGERYEQYF.

The CDR3 DNA reads TGTGCCAGCAGCCCCCGAGCGCTTTCTAAAACCTACGAGCAGTACTTC. It encodes CASSPRALSKTYEQYF. This chain connects TRBV5-5 to TRBJ2-7; D is unclear. With 4 bases removed from V and 2 bases from J, the gap between germline ends came to 19 bases. From germline, CDR1 is SGHKS and CDR2 YYEKEE (reference sequence). The CDR3 covers 16 residues.

This clonotype was seen ten or more times. V is TRBV7-3 and J is TRBJ1-5; TRBD1 agrees at 7 bases. CDR1 is SGHTA, CDR2 FQGTGA, per germline. The CDR3 covers 13 residues. J was trimmed by 5 bases and V by 5 bases; bases with no gene match: 3. DNA of the CDR3: TGTGCCAGCAGCCCGGGACAGCATCAGCCCCAGCATTTT. It is translated as CASSPGQHQPQHF. The entire variable domain, with the rest obtained from reference TRBV7-3 and TRBJ1-5, is as follows: GAGVSQTPSNKVTEKGKYVELRCDPISGHTALYWYRQSLGQGPEFLIYFQGTGAADDSGLPNDRFFAVRPEGSVSTLKIQRTERGDSAVYLCASSPGQHQPQHFGDGTRLSIL.

The chain has TRBV27 and TRBJ2-1; possible D gene TRBD1, 6 bases. The ends were cut back, 5 bases at V and 6 bases at J, with 17 bases in the middle. The CDR3 totals 15 residues. Germline V lookup: CDR1 MNHEY, CDR2 SMNVEV (reference sequence). DNA for the CDR3: TGTGCCAGCAGTCTCCACAGGACAGATGGCAATGAGCAGTTCTTC. The encoded protein is CASSLHRTDGNEQFF.

V usage is TRBV3-1 and J usage is TRBJ2-1, with D possibly TRBD2 on 6 matching bases. From germline, CDR1 is LGHDT and CDR2 YNNKEL (reference sequence). This CDR3 is built from 15 residues. V was cut by 4 bases and J by 3 bases, with 13 bases left in between. CDR3 protein: CASSLVAGNYNEQFF. As DNA, the CDR3 is TGTGCCAGCAGCCTCGTGGCGGGAAACTACAATGAGCAGTTCTTC.

This chain joins TRBV3-1 and TRBJ2-5, with TRBD2 identical over 7 bases. Germline V gene data show CDR1 as LGHDT and CDR2 as YNNKEL (reference sequence). The CDR3 length is 15 residues. V shed 1 base and J 3 bases; nucleotides not matched to a gene: 5. The CDR3 DNA is TGTGCCAGCAGCCAAGCGGGTCTAGCGGAAGAGACCCAGTACTTC. As protein: CASSQAGLAEETQYF.

This clonotype was seen repeatedly, ten times or more. In nucleotides, the CDR3 is TGTGCCAGCAGTGAAAGGCCTATCCGTTGGGAGGAGAGCTACACCTTC. It codes for CASSERPIRWEESYTF. The chain is built from TRBV6-1 and TRBJ1-2; D unresolved. V was pared by 2 bases and J by 9 bases, with 22 bases between. The CDR3 extends over 16 amino acids. The V gene's germline CDR1 is MNHNS and CDR2 SASEGT.

This clonotype was found many times. The genes are TRBV20-1 and TRBJ1-1; D unresolved. Trimming stripped 3 bases from V and 8 bases from J, with 16 bases between. Germline V gives CDR1 DFQATT, CDR2 SNEGSKA (reference sequence). This CDR3 contains 13 residues. As DNA, the CDR3 is TGCAGTGCTAGTCCTTCCCTAGGTCGGGAAGCTTTCTTT. Translation gives CSASPSLGREAFF.

The V gene is TRBV7-3, the J gene TRBJ2-5, with D unclear. CDR3 size: 13 residues. With 2 bases removed from V and 5 bases from J, the gap between germline ends came to 9 bases. Germline-derived CDR1 and CDR2 are SGHTA and FQGTGA. In DNA, the CDR3 is TGTGCCAGCAGCTTACAGAGTGGGGAGACCCAGTACTTC. Its protein is CASSLQSGETQYF.

This CDR3 reads CSAGGGGRTEAFF. Here the CDR3 DNA reads TGCAGTGCTGGGGGAGGGGGGAGGACTGAAGCTTTCTTT. The chain carries TRBV20-1 and TRBJ1-1; possible D gene TRBD1, 6 bases. Germline-derived CDR1 and CDR2 are DFQATT and SNEGSKA (reference sequence). The V gene lost 5 bases and the J gene lost 5 bases, with 15 bases spanning the gap. The CDR3 loop spans 13 amino acids.

There are a few counts of this clonotype. The genes are TRBV6-2 or TRBV6-3 and TRBJ1-5, with 8 nucleotides matching TRBD1. Germline assignment: CDR1 MNHEY and CDR2 SVGEGT. The CDR3 is 17 amino acids. Losses at the gene ends were 0 bases for V and 5 bases for J; bases not matched to a gene: 9. CDR3 region: CASSYSTGESFDQPQHF. DNA of the CDR3: TGTGCCAGCAGTTACTCGACAGGGGAAAGTTTCGATCAGCCCCAGCATTTT.

J is TRBJ2-1 and V is TRBV4-1; a weak D match, TRBD2 (6 bases). V was shortened by 2 bases and J by 2 bases, with 10 bases between the two germline ends. CDR1 is MGHRA, CDR2 YSYEKL, per germline. CDR3 length: 15 residues. CDR3 amino acids: CASSQLAETYNEQFF. CDR3 in DNA: TGCGCCAGCAGCCAATTAGCGGAGACCTACAATGAGCAGTTCTTC.

The chain joins TRBV24-1 to TRBJ2-3, with unresolved D. The CDR3 sequence is 14 residues long. V lost 5 bases, J lost 4 bases, and 12 bases lay in between. Germline values: CDR1 KGHDR, CDR2 SFDVKD. CDR3 region: CATSAAPSPDTQYF. CDR3 bases: TGTGCCACCAGTGCCGCTCCGAGCCCAGATACGCAGTATTTT.

CDR3 in amino acids: CSARDLRGPDGTEAFF. The CDR3, as DNA: TGCAGTGCTAGAGATCTACGGGGCCCCGACGGCACTGAAGCTTTCTTT. The V call is TRBV20-1, the J call TRBJ1-1; weak D call: TRBD1 (5 bases). The CDR3 consists of 16 residues. V was trimmed by 0 bases and J by 4 bases, leaving 18 bases between them. The germline V gene encodes CDR1 DFQATT and CDR2 SNEGSKA (reference sequence).

This chain connects TRBV27 to TRBJ1-2, with D uncertain. The germline gives CDR1 MNHEY, CDR2 SMNVEV (reference sequence). Trimming took 3 bases from V and 4 from J, leaving 15 bases between them. The CDR3 totals 15 residues. The CDR3 DNA reads TGTGCCAGCAGTTTCCGTAACAGCCCCTCCTATGGCTACACCTTC. This encodes CASSFRNSPSYGYTF.

The chain joins TRBV6-1 to TRBJ1-1, with D possibly TRBD1 on 6 matching bases. The CDR3 covers 15 residues. V shed 1 base and J shed 5 bases, with 14 bases lying between them. Per the germline V gene, CDR1 is MNHNS and CDR2 is SASEGT. The CDR3 DNA follows: TGTGCCAGCAGTGAAGGACTACAGGGTGTAACTGAAGCTTTCTTT. Encoded protein: CASSEGLQGVTEAFF.